The 16 T cell receptor beta chains in this list originate from one sample, sequenced in a study of control samples from healthy donors and cancer patients. Data came from immunoSEQ multiplex PCR; TCRdb stores just in-frame clones and leaves some out. In the table there are roughly 170,000 clones, roughly 92% of which are singletons. Material for sequencing was blood. Every receptor here comes from a woman under 30 in good health.

This clone was found once. The V call is TRBV3-1 (or the pseudogene TRBV3-2), the J call TRBJ2-1; 9 nucleotides align to TRBD2. CDR1 is LGHDT, CDR2 YNNKEL, per germline (reference sequence). V lost 1 base, J lost 4 bases, and 5 bases stayed unmatched. The CDR3 is 16 residues long. The CDR3 sequence: CASSQVLAGRYNEQFF. For the CDR3, the DNA is TGTGCCAGCAGCCAAGTTCTAGCGGGACGTTACAATGAGCAGTTCTTC.

The chain links TRBV5-4 to TRBJ1-1; D is unclear. V shed 4 bases and J shed 0 bases, with 13 bases lying between them. This CDR3 region has 15 residues. Germline assignment: CDR1 SGHNT and CDR2 YYREEE (reference sequence). CDR3 region: CASSQAPLLNTEAFF. CDR3 coding DNA: TGTGCCAGCAGCCAAGCACCCCTCTTGAACACTGAAGCTTTCTTT.

The CDR3 here is CASLGTESQETQYF. The CDR3 DNA sequence: TGTGCCAGCCTCGGGACGGAGAGCCAAGAGACCCAGTACTTC. The chain combines TRBV28 with TRBJ2-5; perhaps D is TRBD1 or TRBD2 (5 bases each). V was cut by 8 bases and J by 1 base, with 14 bases left in between. The CDR3 has 14 residues. Germline-derived CDR1 and CDR2 are MDHEN and SYDVKM.

The chain links TRBV10-1 to TRBJ1-5, with a possible D match to TRBD1 (6 bases). The germline gives CDR1 WNHNN, CDR2 SYGVQD (reference sequence). The ends were cut back, 10 bases at V and 6 bases at J, with 28 bases in the middle. CDR3 size: 17 residues. CDR3 amino acids: CATGCCYREMLFQPQHF. The CDR3 coding sequence is TGCGCCACCGGGTGTTGCTACAGGGAGATGCTTTTTCAGCCCCAGCATTTT.

The chain employs TRBV7-2 and TRBJ1-2; TRBD1 aligns across 8 bases. Trimming removed 7 bases from V and 3 bases from J; junction bases left unmatched: 13. The CDR3 totals 16 residues. CDR1 is SGHTA and CDR2 is FQGNSA in the germline V gene. The CDR3: CASNPGQGRSDYGYTF. The CDR3 coding sequence is TGTGCCAGCAACCCCGGACAGGGAAGATCGGACTATGGCTACACCTTC.

This clone appeared a single time. One junction end disagrees with the germline gene, perhaps due to a read error. This chain joins TRBV18 and TRBJ2-7; TRBD1 might be the D (5 bases). This CDR3 is built from 13 residues. The germline V gene has CDR1 KGHSH and CDR2 LQKENI. This CDR3 is CASSATDTYGQYF. CDR3 sequence (DNA): TGTGCCAGCTCCGCGACAGACACCTACGGGCAGTACTTC.

This clone has a single count. This CDR3 is CASRDGGQGYNEQFF. The CDR3 nucleotides read TGTGCCAGCAGGGATGGGGGACAGGGGTACAATGAGCAGTTCTTC. The chain is built from TRBV5-4 and TRBJ2-1; 10 bases agree with TRBD1. Trimming took 5 bases from V and 4 from J; bases not matched to a gene: 6. The germline gives CDR1 SGHNT, CDR2 YYREEE (reference sequence). This CDR3 contains 15 residues.

The chain has TRBV5-1 and TRBJ1-4, with D possibly being TRBD1 (5 bases). V lost 4 bases to trimming and J lost 8 bases, with 18 bases between them. CDR1 and CDR2 (germline): SGHRS, YFSETQ. The CDR3 has 15 amino acids. This chain's CDR3 is CASSRMRGLGEKLFF. In DNA, the CDR3 is TGCGCCAGCAGCCGGATGAGGGGCCTTGGGGAAAAACTGTTTTTT.

V gene TRBV19 combines with J gene TRBJ1-5; TRBD1 agrees at 10 bases. The length of the CDR3 is 17 residues. V lost 2 bases and J lost 1; bases outside the gene matches: 5. Germline V gives CDR1 LNHDA, CDR2 SQIVND (reference sequence). CDR3 in amino acids: CASSIQRGQGSNQPQHF. In nucleotides, the CDR3 is TGTGCCAGTAGTATACAGCGGGGACAGGGGAGCAATCAGCCCCAGCATTTT. Drawing the rest from reference TRBV19 and TRBJ1-5, the complete variable domain is DGGITQSPKYLFRKEGQNVTLSCEQNLNHDAMYWYRQDPGQGLRLIYYSQIVNDFQKGDIAEGYSVSREKKESFPLTVTSAQKNPTAFYLCASSIQRGQGSNQPQHFGDGTRLSIL.

The chain joins TRBV14 to TRBJ1-4; D is ambiguous. The germline V and J ends were trimmed by 1 base and 6 bases, with 9 bases remaining between them. The CDR3 spans 14 residues. Germline CDR1 reads SGHDN; CDR2 reads FVKESK. The chain's CDR3 is CASSQVNRDEKLFF. The CDR3 region has the DNA TGTGCCAGCAGCCAAGTCAACCGGGATGAAAAACTGTTTTTT.

The chain couples TRBV12-3 or TRBV12-4 to TRBJ1-2; D is unresolved. Trimming left V 5 bases short and J 8 bases short, with 12 bases between. This CDR3 region has 12 residues. The CDR3 sequence is CASSIRTSGYTF. As DNA, the CDR3 is TGTGCCAGCAGTATCAGGACGAGCGGCTACACCTTC.

This sequence joins TRBV10-3 and TRBJ2-7, with D possibly matching TRBD1 (9 bases). V was cut by 3 bases and J by 0 bases, with 21 bases left in between. Germline V gives CDR1 ENHRY, CDR2 SYGVKD. The CDR3 is 18 amino acids. CDR3 nucleotide sequence: TGTGCCATCAGTGATCCCTTCGGGGGGGGACAGGGCTCCTACGAGCAGTACTTC. Residues: CAISDPFGGGQGSYEQYF.

V is TRBV9 and J is TRBJ1-6; 8 nucleotides match TRBD1. The CDR3 totals 14 residues. CDR1 and CDR2 (germline): SGDLS, YYNGEE. With V trimmed by 2 bases and J by 10 bases, 5 bases remained unmatched. The CDR3 bases are TGTGCCAGCAGCGTTGGGCAGGGGGCCTCACCCCTCCACTTT. Its translation: CASSVGQGASPLHF.

The chain links TRBV6-5 to TRBJ1-5; 10 bases line up with TRBD1. The CDR3 is 16 amino acids. Germline CDR1 reads MNHEY; CDR2 reads SVGAGI. V shed 1 base and J 4 bases; nucleotides not matched to a gene: 4. The CDR3 is CASSYWGTGVNQPQHF. In nucleotides, the CDR3 is TGTGCCAGCAGTTACTGGGGGACAGGGGTTAATCAGCCCCAGCATTTT.

Here the CDR3 DNA reads TGTGCCAGCAGTCCCCGCAGGGGGAATGGGGTCCGCTATGGCTACACCTTC. It yields the protein CASSPRRGNGVRYGYTF. The chain carries TRBV27 and TRBJ1-2; TRBD1 matches at 7 bases. Germline CDR1 MNHEY, CDR2 SMNVEV (reference sequence). The CDR3 has 17 amino acids. J was trimmed by 4 bases and V by 5 bases; bases with no gene match: 16.

The genes are TRBV5-5 and TRBJ2-1; TRBD2 aligns across 9 bases. This CDR3 is 15 amino acids long. After removal of 0 bases from V and 4 bases from J, the junction contained 2 bases not matched to a gene. Germline V gives CDR1 SGHKS, CDR2 YYEKEE (reference sequence). The CDR3 spells CASSLGTSAYNEQFF. The DNA for the CDR3 is TGTGCCAGCAGCTTGGGGACTAGCGCATACAATGAGCAGTTCTTC.